Sequencing of this T cell receptor beta chain was carried out in a study of cytomegalovirus exposure and HLA in healthy donors. Study background: The same platform as the approximately 700 first-cohort repertoires was used for the 120 validation repertoires, a later analysis reported. Study-level results: In vitro checks showed that three CMV-associated chains really do target CMV antigens.

Separate from the approximately 670-subject first cohort was the approximately 130-subject validation cohort, to which the donors belonged. Sequenced by immunoSEQ multiplex PCR; TCRdb stores in-frame clones only, minus some. This sample yields 100,000 to 150,000 clones, of which 90% to 95% are seen a single time; roughly 1.2% belongs to the top ten. The trim removed 6 bases at V and 2 bases at J, leaving 7 bases unmatched. Germline V gene lookup returns CDR1 MRHNA and CDR2 SNTAGT. This CDR3 has 15 residues. This clone was seen a single time. Antigen: not known. This receptor was obtained from a woman aged 18-30 years in good health and CMV-seronegative. V gene TRBV6-4 combines with J gene TRBJ1-3; 7 bases are shared with TRBD1. Sequencing input: PBMCs. CDR3 nucleotides: TGTGCCAGCAGCCTTTCAGGGGGAGCTGGAAACACCATATATTTT. It encodes CASSLSGGAGNTIYF.